This T cell receptor beta chain was documented in a study of shared clonotypes between healthy human individuals. Deep level was the assay's run setting. Sequenced by immunoSEQ multiplex PCR; TCRdb stores in-frame clones only, minus some. The sample records approximately 530,000 clones, 90% to 96% being singletons. Deletions cut 3 bases from V and 0 bases from J, with 10 bases between. CDR1 is SGDLS, CDR2 YYNGEE, per germline. The length of the CDR3 is 16 residues. The chain carries TRBV9 and TRBJ2-6; no clear D. The material sequenced was naive CD4+ T cells sorted from blood. The sample's subset: CD45RA+ positively selected. The sequence derives from a woman aged 25 to 39 in good health. The CDR3 sequence is CASSERQVSGANVLTF. The CDR3 nucleotides are TGTGCCAGCAGCGAACGACAAGTCTCTGGGGCCAACGTCCTGACTTTC.